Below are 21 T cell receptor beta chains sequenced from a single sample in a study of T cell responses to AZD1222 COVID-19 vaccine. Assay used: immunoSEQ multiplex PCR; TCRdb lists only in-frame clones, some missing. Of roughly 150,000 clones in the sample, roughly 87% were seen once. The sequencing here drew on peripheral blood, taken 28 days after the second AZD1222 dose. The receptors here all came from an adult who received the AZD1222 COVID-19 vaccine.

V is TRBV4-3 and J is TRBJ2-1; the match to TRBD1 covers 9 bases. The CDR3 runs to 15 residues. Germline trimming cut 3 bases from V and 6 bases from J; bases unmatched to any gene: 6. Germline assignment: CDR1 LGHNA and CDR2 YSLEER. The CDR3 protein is CASSQGDRVANEQFF. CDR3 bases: TGCGCCAGCAGCCAGGGGGACAGGGTGGCCAATGAGCAGTTCTTC.

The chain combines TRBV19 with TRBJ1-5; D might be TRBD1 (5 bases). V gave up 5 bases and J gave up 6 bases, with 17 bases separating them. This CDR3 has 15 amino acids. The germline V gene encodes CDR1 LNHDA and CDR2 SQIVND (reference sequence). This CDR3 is CASSLVRDQGQPQHF. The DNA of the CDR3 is TGTGCCAGTAGTCTGGTTCGGGATCAGGGTCAGCCCCAGCATTTT.

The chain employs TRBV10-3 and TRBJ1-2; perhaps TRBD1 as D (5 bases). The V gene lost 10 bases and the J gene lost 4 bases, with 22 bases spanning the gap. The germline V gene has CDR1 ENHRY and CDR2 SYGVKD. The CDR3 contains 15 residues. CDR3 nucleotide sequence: TGTGCCACTTGGGCAGACAGCGCCCTTTCCTATGGCTACACCTTC. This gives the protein CATWADSALSYGYTF.

The CDR3 protein is CASSQDLLGKNTEAFF. The CDR3 nucleotides read TGTGCCAGCAGCCAAGATCTTTTGGGGAAAAACACTGAAGCTTTCTTT. The rearrangement links TRBV4-2 to TRBJ1-1; D gene uncertain. The CDR3 is 16 residues long. In germline, CDR1 is LGHNA, CDR2 YNFKEQ. V lost 0 bases and J 2 bases, leaving 13 bases between the germline ends.

CDR3: CASSGGQSGETQYF. CDR3 DNA sequence: TGTGCCAGCAGCGGAGGACAGTCGGGGGAGACCCAGTACTTC. This chain joins TRBV9 and TRBJ2-5; the D gene is possibly TRBD1 (6 bases). CDR3 length: 14 residues. Germline assignment: CDR1 SGDLS and CDR2 YYNGEE. Trimming shortened V by 3 bases and J by 5 bases, and 14 bases separated the two germline ends.

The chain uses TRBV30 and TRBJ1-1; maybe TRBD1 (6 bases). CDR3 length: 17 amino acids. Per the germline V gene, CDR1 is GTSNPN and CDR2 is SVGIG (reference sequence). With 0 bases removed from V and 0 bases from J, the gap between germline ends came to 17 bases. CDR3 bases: TGTGCCTGGAGTGTGGGGGCTTCTATCCTGGTGAACACTGAAGCTTTCTTT. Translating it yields CAWSVGASILVNTEAFF.

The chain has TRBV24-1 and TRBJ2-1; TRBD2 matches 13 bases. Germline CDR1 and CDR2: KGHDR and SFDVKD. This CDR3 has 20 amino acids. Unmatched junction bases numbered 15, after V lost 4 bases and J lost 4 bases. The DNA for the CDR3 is TGTGCCACCAGTGACCCCAAAAGTAGGACTAGCGGGGGCCGTTACAATGAGCAGTTCTTC. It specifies CATSDPKSRTSGGRYNEQFF.

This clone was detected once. CDR3 bases: TGTGCCAGCAGTCCCGACAGGGGCTCCTATAATTCACCCCTCCACTTT. Translation: CASSPDRGSYNSPLHF. The chain uses TRBV7-9 and TRBJ1-6; TRBD1 matches 8 bases. Germline CDR1 and CDR2: SEHNR and FQNEAQ (reference sequence). The V gene end was trimmed by 6 bases and the J gene end by 0 bases; junction bases not matched to a gene: 4. CDR3 length: 16 residues.

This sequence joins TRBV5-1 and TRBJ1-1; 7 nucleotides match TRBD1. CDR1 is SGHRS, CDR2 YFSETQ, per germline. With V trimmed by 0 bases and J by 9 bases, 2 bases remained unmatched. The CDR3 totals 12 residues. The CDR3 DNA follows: TGCGCCAGCAGCTTGGAACAGGGGAAAGCTTTCTTT. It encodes CASSLEQGKAFF.

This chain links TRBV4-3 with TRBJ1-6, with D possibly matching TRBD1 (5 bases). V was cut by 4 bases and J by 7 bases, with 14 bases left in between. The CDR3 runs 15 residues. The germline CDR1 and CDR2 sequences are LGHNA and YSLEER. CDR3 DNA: TGCGCCAGCAGCCCCTCGGGGGGGTTGAATTCACCCCTCCACTTT. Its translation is CASSPSGGLNSPLHF.

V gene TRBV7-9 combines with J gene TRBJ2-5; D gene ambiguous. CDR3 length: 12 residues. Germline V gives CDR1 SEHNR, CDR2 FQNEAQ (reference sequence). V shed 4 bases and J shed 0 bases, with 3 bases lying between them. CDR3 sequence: CASSSNQETQYF. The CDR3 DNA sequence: TGTGCCAGCAGCTCAAACCAAGAGACCCAGTACTTC. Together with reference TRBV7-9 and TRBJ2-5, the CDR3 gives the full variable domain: DTGVSQNPRHKITKRGQNVTFRCDPISEHNRLYWYRQTLGQGPEFLTYFQNEAQLEKSRLLSDRFSAERPKGSFSTLEIQRTEQGDSAMYLCASSSNQETQYFGPGTRLLVL.

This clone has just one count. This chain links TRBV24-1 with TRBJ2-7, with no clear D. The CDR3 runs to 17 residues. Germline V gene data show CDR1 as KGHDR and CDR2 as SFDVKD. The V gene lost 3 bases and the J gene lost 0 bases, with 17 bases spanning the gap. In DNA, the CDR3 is TGTGCCACCAGTGATGAGCCGGGCGCCCCGAGCTCCTACGAGCAGTACTTC. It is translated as CATSDEPGAPSSYEQYF.

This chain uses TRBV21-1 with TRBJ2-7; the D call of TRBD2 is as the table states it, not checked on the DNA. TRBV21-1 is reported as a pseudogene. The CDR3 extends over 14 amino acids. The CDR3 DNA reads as TGTCTCCCTGGGCAAACGGGGAGTCAATACGAGCAGTACTTC. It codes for CLPGQTGSQYEQYF.

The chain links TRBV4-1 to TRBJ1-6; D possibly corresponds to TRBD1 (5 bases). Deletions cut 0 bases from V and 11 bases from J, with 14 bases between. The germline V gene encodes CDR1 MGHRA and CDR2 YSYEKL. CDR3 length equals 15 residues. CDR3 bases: TGCGCCAGCAGCCAAGATAGCCCCCAGGGAGCACCCCTCCACTTT. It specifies CASSQDSPQGAPLHF.

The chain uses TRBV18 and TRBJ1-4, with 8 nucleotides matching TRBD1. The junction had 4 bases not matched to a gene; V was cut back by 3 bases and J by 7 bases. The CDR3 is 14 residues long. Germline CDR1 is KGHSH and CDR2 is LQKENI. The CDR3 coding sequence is TGTGCCAGCTCACCGGACAGGGTTTTTGAAAAACTGTTTTTT. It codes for CASSPDRVFEKLFF.

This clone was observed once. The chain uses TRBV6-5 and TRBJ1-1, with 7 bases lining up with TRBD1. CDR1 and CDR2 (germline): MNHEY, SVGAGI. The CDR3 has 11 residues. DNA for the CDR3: TGTCTGACAGGGAAGAACACTGAAGCTTTCTTT. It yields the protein CLTGKNTEAFF.

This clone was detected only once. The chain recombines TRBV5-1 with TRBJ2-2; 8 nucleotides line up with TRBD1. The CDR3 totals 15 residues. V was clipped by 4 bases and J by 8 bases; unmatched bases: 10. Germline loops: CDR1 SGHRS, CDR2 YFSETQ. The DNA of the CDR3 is TGCGCCAGCAGCCTTTCAGGGGGCACAGTTGGGGAGCTGTTTTTT. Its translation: CASSLSGGTVGELFF.

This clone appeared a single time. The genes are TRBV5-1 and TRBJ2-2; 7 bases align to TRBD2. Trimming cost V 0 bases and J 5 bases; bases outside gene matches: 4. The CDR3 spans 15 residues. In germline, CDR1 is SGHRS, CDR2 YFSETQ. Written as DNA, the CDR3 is TGCGCCAGCAGCTTGGGACTAGCTGGTACCGGGGAGCTGTTTTTT. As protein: CASSLGLAGTGELFF.

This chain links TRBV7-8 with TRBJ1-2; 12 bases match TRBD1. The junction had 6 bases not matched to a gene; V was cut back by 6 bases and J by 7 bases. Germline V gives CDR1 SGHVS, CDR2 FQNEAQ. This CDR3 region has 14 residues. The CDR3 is CASRKGQGAGGYTF. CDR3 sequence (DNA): TGTGCCAGCAGAAAGGGACAGGGGGCAGGTGGCTACACCTTC.

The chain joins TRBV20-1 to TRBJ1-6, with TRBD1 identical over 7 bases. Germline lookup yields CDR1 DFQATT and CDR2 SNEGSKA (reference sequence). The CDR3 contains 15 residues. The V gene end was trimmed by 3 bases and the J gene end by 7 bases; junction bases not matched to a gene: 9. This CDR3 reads CSASQGGQKNSPLHF. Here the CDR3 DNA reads TGCAGTGCTAGTCAGGGGGGGCAGAAGAATTCACCCCTCCACTTT.

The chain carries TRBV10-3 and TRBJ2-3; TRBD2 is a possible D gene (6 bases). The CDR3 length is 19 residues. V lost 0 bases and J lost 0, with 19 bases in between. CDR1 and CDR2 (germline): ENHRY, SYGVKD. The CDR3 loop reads CAISESGTSTDASTDTQYF. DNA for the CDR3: TGTGCCATCAGTGAGTCTGGTACTAGCACCGACGCTAGCACAGATACGCAGTATTTT.